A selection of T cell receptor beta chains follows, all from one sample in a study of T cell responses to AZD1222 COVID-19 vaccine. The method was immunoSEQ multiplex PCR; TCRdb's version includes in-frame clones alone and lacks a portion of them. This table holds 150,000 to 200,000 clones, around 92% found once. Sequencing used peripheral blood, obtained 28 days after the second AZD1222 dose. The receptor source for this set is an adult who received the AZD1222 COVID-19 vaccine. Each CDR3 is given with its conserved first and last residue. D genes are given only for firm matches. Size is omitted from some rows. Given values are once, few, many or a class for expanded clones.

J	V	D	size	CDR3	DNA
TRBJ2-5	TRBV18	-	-	CASSPTQETQYF	TGTGCCAGCTCACCAACTCAAGAGACCCAGTACTTC
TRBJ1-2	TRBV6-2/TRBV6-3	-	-	CASSPGGAVGYTF	TGTGCCAGCAGCCCCGGAGGGGCGGTTGGCTACACCTTC
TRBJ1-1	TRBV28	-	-	CASSAPMNTEAFF	TGTGCCAGCAGCGCACCAATGAACACTGAAGCTTTCTTT
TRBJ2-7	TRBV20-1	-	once	CRVEGYEQYF	TGCAGAGTAGAGGGTTACGAGCAGTACTTC
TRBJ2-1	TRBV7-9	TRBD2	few	CASSQISGRDYNEQFF	TGTGCCAGCAGCCAGATTAGCGGGAGGGATTACAATGAGCAGTTCTTC
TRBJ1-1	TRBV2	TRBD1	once	CASSLDRGSLNTEAFF	TGTGCCAGCAGTCTGGACAGGGGGTCCCTGAACACTGAAGCTTTCTTT
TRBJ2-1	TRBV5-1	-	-	CASSLGAELGNEQFF	TGCGCCAGCAGCTTGGGGGCGGAGTTAGGGAATGAGCAGTTCTTC
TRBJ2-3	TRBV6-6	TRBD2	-	CASSPQLAATDTQYF	TGTGCCAGCAGTCCACAACTAGCGGCCACAGATACGCAGTATTTT
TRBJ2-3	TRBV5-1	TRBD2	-	CASSLLAGGTDTQYF	TGCGCCAGCAGCTTGCTGGCGGGGGGGACAGATACGCAGTATTTT
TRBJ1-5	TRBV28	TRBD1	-	CASSLGDRAFQPQHF	TGTGCCAGCAGTTTGGGCGACAGGGCATTTCAGCCCCAGCATTTT
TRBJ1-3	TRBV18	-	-	CASSSSSGVGNTIYF	TGTGCCAGCTCATCCTCATCAGGGGTTGGAAACACCATATATTTT
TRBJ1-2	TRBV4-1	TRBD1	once	CASSQASTGDYGYTF	TGCGCCAGCAGCCAAGCCTCGACAGGGGACTATGGCTACACCTTC
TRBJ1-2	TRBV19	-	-	CASSMERATNYGYTF	TGTGCCAGTAGTATGGAACGGGCAACTAACTATGGCTACACCTTC
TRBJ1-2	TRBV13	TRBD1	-	CASSSRDRGHPNYGYTF	TGTGCCAGCAGCTCCCGGGACAGGGGGCACCCAAACTATGGCTACACCTTC
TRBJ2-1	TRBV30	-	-	CAWSGNEQFF	TGTGCCTGGAGTGGCAATGAGCAGTTCTTC
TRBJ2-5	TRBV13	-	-	CASSFRGEIQETQYF	TGTGCCAGCAGCTTTCGAGGGGAGATCCAAGAGACCCAGTACTTC
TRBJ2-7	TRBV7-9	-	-	CASSWTLSYEQYF	TGTGCCAGCAGCTGGACACTTTCCTACGAGCAGTACTTC
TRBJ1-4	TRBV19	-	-	CASSIPIRGEKLFF	TGTGCCAGTAGTATCCCTATACGAGGGGAAAAACTGTTTTTT
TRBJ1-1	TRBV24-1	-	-	CATSDYTGEAFF	TGTGCCACCAGTGATTACACAGGTGAAGCTTTCTTT
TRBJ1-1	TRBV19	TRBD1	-	CASRKIGGQAKRGTEAFF	TGTGCCAGTAGGAAAATAGGGGGACAGGCCAAGAGGGGGACTGAAGCTTTCTTT
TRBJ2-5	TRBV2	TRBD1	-	CASSPTGGNQETQYF	TGTGCCAGCAGTCCGACAGGGGGCAACCAAGAGACCCAGTACTTC
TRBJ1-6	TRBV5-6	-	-	CASSPNVYSPLHF	TGTGCCAGCAGCCCGAACGTATATTCACCCCTCCACTTT
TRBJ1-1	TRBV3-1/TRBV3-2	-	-	CASSQTGGNTEAFF	TGTGCCAGCAGCCAGACCGGTGGGAACACTGAAGCTTTCTTT
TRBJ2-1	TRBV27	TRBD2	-	CASREPAGTSGSNEQFF	TGTGCCAGCAGGGAACCCGCGGGGACTAGCGGTTCCAATGAGCAGTTCTTC
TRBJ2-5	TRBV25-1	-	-	CASSPPGTLGETQYF	TGTGCCAGCAGTCCCCCTGGGACTTTGGGGGAGACCCAGTACTTC
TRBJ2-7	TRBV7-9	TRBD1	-	CASSSGTGGAEVHEQYF	TGTGCCAGCAGCTCCGGGACAGGGGGCGCGGAAGTCCACGAGCAGTACTTC
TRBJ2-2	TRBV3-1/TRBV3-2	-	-	CASSQDQAVNTGELFF	TGTGCCAGCAGCCAAGATCAGGCGGTGAACACCGGGGAGCTGTTTTTT
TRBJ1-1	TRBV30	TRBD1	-	CAWSSGTGGLEAFF	TGTGCCTGGAGCTCCGGGACAGGGGGCCTGGAAGCTTTCTTT
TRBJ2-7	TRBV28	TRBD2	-	CASSSMGGTSLYYEQYF	TGTGCCAGCAGTTCCATGGGGGGGACTAGCCTATACTACGAGCAGTACTTC
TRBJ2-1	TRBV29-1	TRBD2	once	CSVTRLASSYNEQFF	TGCAGCGTGACCCGACTAGCAAGCTCCTACAATGAGCAGTTCTTC
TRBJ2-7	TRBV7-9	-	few	CATQQSYEQYF	TGTGCCACCCAACAGTCTTACGAGCAGTACTTC